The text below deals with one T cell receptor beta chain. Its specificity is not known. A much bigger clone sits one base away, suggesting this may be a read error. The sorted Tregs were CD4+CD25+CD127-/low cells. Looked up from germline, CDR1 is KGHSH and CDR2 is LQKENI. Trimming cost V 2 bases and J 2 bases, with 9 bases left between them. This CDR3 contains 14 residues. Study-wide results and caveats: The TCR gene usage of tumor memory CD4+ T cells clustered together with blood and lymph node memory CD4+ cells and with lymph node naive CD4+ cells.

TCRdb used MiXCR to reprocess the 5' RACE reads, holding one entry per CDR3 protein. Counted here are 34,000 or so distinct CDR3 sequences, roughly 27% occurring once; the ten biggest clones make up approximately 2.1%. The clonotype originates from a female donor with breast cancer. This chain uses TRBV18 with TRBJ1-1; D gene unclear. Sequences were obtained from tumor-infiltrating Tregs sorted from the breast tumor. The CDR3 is CASSPIRINTEAFF. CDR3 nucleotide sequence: TGTGCCAGCTCACCAATACGGATTAACACTGAAGCTTTCTTT.